This T cell receptor beta chain was sequenced during a study of monozygotic twins with inflammatory bowel disease. Study-level results: Compared with healthy co-twins, IBD patients showed reduced TCRbeta repertoire diversity by inverse Simpson.

This CDR3 is built from 13 residues. The germline V gene encodes CDR1 SGHRS and CDR2 YFSETQ. To note about this clonotype: Its specificity is not known.

The UMIs carried a 6-nucleotide sample barcode, and they were added by template switching. Following a re-call of the 5' RACE reads, TCRdb has one entry per CDR3 protein and lacks DNA. This sample's table has approximately 400,000 distinct CDR3 sequences. The chain has TRBV5-1 and TRBJ2-7; TCRdb's D call of TRBD2 is untestable without DNA. The source is a human donor with ulcerative colitis or Crohn's disease, or a healthy co-twin of an affected twin (not recorded which). The sample comprised blood. CDR3 amino acids: CASTLAPGYEQYF.